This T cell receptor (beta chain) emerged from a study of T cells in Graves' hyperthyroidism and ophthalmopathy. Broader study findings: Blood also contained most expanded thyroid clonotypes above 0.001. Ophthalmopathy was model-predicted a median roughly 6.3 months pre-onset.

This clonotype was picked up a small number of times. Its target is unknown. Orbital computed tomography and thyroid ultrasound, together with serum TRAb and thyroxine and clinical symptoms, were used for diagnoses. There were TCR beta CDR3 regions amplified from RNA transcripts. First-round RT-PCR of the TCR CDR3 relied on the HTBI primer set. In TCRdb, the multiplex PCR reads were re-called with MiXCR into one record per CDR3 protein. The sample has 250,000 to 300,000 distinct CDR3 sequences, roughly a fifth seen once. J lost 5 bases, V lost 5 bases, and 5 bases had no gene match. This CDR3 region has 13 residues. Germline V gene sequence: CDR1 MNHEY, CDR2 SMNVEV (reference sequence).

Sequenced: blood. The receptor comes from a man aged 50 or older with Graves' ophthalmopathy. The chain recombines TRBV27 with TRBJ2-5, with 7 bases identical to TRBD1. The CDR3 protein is CASSPTGAETQYF. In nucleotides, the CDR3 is TGTGCCAGCAGTCCAACAGGGGCGGAGACCCAGTACTTC.